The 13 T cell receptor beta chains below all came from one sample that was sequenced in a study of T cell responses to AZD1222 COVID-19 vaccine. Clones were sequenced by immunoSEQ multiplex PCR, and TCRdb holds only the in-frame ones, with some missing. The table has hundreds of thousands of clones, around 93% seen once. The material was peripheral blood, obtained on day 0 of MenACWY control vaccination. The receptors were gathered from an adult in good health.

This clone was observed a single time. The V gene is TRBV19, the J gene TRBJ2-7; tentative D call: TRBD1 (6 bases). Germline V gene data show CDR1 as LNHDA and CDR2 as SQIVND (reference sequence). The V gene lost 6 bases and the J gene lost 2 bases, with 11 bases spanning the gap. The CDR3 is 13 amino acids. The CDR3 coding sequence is TGTGCCAGTAGAAAAGGGACAACCTACGAGCAGTACTTC. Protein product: CASRKGTTYEQYF.

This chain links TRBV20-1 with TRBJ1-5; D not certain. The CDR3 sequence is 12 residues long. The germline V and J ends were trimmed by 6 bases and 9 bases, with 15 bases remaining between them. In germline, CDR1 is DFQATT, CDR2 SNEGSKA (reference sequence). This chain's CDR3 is CSASPGAGPQHF. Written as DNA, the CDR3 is TGCAGTGCGAGTCCCGGCGCTGGGCCCCAGCATTTT.

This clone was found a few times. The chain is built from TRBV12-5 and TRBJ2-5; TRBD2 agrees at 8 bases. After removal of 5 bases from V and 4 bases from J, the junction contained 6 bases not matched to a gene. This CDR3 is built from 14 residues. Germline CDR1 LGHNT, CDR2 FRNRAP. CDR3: CASGLAGGGETQYF. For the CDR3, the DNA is TGTGCTAGTGGTCTGGCGGGGGGCGGAGAGACCCAGTACTTC.

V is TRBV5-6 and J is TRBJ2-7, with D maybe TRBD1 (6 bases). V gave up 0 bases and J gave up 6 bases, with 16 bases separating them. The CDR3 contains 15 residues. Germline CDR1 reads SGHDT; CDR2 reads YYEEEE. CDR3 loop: CASSLAPRTGTEQYF. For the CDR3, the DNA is TGTGCCAGCAGCTTGGCCCCACGCACAGGGACCGAGCAGTACTTC.

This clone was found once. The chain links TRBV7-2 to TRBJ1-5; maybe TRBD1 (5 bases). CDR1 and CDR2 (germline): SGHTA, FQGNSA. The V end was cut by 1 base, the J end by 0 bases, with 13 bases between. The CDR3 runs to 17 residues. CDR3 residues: CASSLVGTAYSNQPQHF. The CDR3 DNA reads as TGTGCCAGCAGCTTAGTAGGGACGGCGTATAGCAATCAGCCCCAGCATTTT.

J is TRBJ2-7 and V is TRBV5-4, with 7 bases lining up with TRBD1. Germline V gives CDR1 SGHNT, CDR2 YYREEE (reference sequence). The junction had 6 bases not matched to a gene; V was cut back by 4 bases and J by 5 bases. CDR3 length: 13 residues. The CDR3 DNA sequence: TGTGCCAGCAGCCGACAGGGTAGGAACGAGCAGTACTTC. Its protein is CASSRQGRNEQYF.

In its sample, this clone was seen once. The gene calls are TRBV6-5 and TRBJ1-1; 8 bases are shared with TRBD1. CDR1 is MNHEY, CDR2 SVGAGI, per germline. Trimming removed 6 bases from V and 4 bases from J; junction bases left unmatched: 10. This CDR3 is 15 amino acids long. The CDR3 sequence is CASRRTTGVGTEAFF. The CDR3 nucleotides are TGTGCCAGCAGACGTACGACAGGGGTTGGCACTGAAGCTTTCTTT.

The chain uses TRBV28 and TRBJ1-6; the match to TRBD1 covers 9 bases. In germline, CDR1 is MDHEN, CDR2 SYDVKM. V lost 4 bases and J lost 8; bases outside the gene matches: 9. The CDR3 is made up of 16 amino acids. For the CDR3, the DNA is TGTGCCAGCAGTTGGCTTCCGGGACAGGGTTATTCACCCCTCCACTTT. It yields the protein CASSWLPGQGYSPLHF.

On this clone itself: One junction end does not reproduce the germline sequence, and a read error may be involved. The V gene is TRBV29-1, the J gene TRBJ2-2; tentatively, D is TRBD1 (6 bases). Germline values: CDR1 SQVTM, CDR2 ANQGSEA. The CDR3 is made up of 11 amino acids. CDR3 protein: CSSRDTGELFF. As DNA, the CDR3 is TGCAGCAGTAGGGACACCGGGGAGTTGTTTTTT.

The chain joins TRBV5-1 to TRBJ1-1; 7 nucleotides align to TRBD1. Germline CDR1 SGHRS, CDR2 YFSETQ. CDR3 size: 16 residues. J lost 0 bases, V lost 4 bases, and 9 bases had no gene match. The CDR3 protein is CASSPGQILMNTEAFF. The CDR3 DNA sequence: TGCGCCAGCAGCCCGGGACAGATCCTCATGAACACTGAAGCTTTCTTT.

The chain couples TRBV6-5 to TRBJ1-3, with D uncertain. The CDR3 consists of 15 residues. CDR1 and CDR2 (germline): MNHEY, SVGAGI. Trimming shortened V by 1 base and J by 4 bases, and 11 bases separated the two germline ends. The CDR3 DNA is TGTGCCAGCAGTTACTTTGGGTCGAAAGGAAACACCATATATTTT. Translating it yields CASSYFGSKGNTIYF.

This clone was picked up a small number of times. The CDR3 nucleotides are TGTGCCAGCAGCTTAGATAGGGGGGCCGGGGAGCTGTTTTTT. Translation: CASSLDRGAGELFF. The chain employs TRBV11-1 and TRBJ2-2; D possibly matches TRBD1 or TRBD2 (6 bases each). The CDR3 spans 14 residues. V was shortened by 1 base and J by 6 bases, with 9 bases between the two germline ends. Per germline, CDR1 SGHAT and CDR2 FQDESV (reference sequence). The entire variable domain, with the rest obtained from reference TRBV11-1 and TRBJ2-2, is as follows: EAEVAQSPRYKITEKSQAVAFWCDPISGHATLYWYRQILGQGPELLVQFQDESVVDDSQLPKDRFSAERLKGVDSTLKIQPAELGDSAMYLCASSLDRGAGELFFGEGSRLTVL.

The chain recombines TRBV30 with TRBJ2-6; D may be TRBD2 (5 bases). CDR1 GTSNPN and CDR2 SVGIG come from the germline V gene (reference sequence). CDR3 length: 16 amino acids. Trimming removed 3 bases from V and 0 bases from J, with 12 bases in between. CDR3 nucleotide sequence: TGTGCCTGGAGCTCGACGGGATACTCTGGGGCCAACGTCCTGACTTTC. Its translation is CAWSSTGYSGANVLTF.